Listed here are 6 T cell receptor beta chains from one sample, sequenced in a study of blood T cell repertoires in COVID-19. The repertoire was sequenced with immunoSEQ multiplex PCR; TCRdb's copy has only in-frame clones and lacks some. This sample has 200,000 to 250,000 clones; around nine tenths occur once, and the top ten carry 10% to 14%. The sequencing sample was made of PBMCs or T cells enriched from blood (not recorded which). All receptors derive from a man younger than 45 who had recovered from COVID-19.

V and J are TRBV5-1 and TRBJ2-7; 15 bases fit TRBD2. The CDR3 length is 15 residues. Germline trimming cut 4 bases from V and 3 bases from J; bases unmatched to any gene: 2. Germline values: CDR1 SGHRS, CDR2 YFSETQ. The CDR3 is CASSQGLAGGYEQYF. The DNA of the CDR3 is TGCGCCAGCAGCCAGGGACTAGCGGGGGGCTACGAGCAGTACTTC.

The chain carries TRBV27 and TRBJ2-7; tentative D call: TRBD2 (5 bases). V lost 6 bases to trimming and J lost 6 bases, with 18 bases between them. The germline V gene has CDR1 MNHEY and CDR2 SMNVEV (reference sequence). CDR3 length: 14 residues. This CDR3 reads CASSLSGPYGEQYF. DNA for the CDR3: TGTGCCAGCAGCTTGAGCGGCCCCTATGGCGAGCAGTACTTC.

This chain connects TRBV6-5 to TRBJ2-7; TRBD2 aligns across 8 bases. V trimming: 7 bases; J trimming: 3 bases; junction bases outside the gene matches: 8. This CDR3 is built from 14 residues. Germline lookup yields CDR1 MNHEY and CDR2 SVGAGI. The CDR3 DNA sequence: TGTGCCAGCAACCCCGGGACTAGAGGCTACGAGCAGTACTTC. Its protein product is CASNPGTRGYEQYF.

This clone has only one observation. J is TRBJ1-1 and V is TRBV11-2; D gene unclear. CDR1 SGHAT and CDR2 FQNNGV come from the germline V gene. CDR3 length equals 11 residues. Trimming took 5 bases from V and 8 from J, leaving 9 bases between them. The CDR3 sequence is CASSGGPEAFF. CDR3 sequence (DNA): TGTGCCAGCAGCGGAGGGCCCGAAGCTTTCTTT.

The chain uses TRBV24-1 and TRBJ2-3; D might be TRBD1 (6 bases). Deletions cut 7 bases from V and 5 bases from J, with 12 bases between. Per germline, CDR1 KGHDR and CDR2 SFDVKD. This CDR3 has 13 amino acids. The CDR3 loop reads CATRDSSKDTQYF. In DNA form, the CDR3 reads TGTGCCACCAGGGACAGTTCCAAAGATACGCAGTATTTT.

The table lists this clone with a count of one. The rearrangement uses TRBV12-5 and TRBJ2-2, with TRBD2 matching 7 bases. The CDR3 extends over 18 amino acids. Germline assignment: CDR1 LGHNT and CDR2 FRNRAP. Trimming cost V 0 bases and J 2 bases; bases outside gene matches: 9. CDR3 region: CASGLVLLRGTNTGELFF. The DNA of the CDR3 is TGTGCTAGTGGTTTGGTACTCTTGCGGGGGACTAACACCGGGGAGCTGTTTTTT.